Described below is a single T cell receptor beta chain sequence and its context. The target antigen is unknown. The data originate from a study of a mutant IDH1 vaccine in newly diagnosed glioma. About the research overall: Investigators started vaccination 4-6 weeks after radiotherapy alone, or with temozolomide cycles. Prior therapy was radiotherapy, temozolomide, or both; most received both.

TCRdb's copy holds only in-frame clones and misses some; the assay was immunoSEQ multiplex PCR. The profile shows about 68,000 clones, 84% of them singletons. Germline trimming cut 3 bases from V and 7 bases from J; bases unmatched to any gene: 3. This CDR3 is 14 amino acids long. Germline lookup yields CDR1 LNHDA and CDR2 SQIVND (reference sequence). Time point denoted: week 35, safety follow-up. What each vaccine dose contained was 300 ug of mutant IDH1 20-mer peptide, accompanied by topical imiquimod. The donors had new WHO grade 3 or 4 astrocytomas; these were IDH1-mutant and ATRX-lost. The sample in question was PBMCs, obtained from a glioma patient whose treatment included an IDH1 peptide vaccine. V is TRBV19 and J is TRBJ1-1, with 12 bases aligning to TRBD1. The source is a man younger than 35 with glioma. In nucleotides, the CDR3 is TGTGCCAGTAGTATTGGGACAGGGGGCCGTGAAGCTTTCTTT. Its protein product is CASSIGTGGREAFF.